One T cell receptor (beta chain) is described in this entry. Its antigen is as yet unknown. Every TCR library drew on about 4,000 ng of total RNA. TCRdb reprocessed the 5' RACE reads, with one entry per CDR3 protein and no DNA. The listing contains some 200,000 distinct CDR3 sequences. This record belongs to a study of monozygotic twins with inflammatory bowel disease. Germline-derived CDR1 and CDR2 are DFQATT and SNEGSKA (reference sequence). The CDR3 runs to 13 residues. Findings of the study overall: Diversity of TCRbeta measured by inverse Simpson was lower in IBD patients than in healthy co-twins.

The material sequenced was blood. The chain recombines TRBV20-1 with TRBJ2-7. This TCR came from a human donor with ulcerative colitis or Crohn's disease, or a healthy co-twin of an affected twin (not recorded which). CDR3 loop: CSASRHNPYEQYF.